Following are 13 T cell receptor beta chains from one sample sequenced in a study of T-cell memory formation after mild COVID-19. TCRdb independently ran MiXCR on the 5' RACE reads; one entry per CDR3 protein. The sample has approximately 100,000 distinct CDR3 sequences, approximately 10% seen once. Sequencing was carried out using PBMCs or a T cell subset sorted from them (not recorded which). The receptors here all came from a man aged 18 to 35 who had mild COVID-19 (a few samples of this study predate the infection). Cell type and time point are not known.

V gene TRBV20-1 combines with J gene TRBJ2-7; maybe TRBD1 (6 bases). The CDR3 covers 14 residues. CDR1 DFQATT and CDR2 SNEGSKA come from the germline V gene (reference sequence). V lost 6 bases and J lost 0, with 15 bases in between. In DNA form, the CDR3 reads TGCAGTGCGCGAGACAGGATAGCCTCCTACGAGCAGTACTTC. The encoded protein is CSARDRIASYEQYF.

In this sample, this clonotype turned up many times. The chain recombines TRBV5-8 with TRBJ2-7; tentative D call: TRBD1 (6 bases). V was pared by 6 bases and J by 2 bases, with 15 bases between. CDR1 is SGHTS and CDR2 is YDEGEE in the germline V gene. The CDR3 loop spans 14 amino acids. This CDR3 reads CASNAADSTYEQYF. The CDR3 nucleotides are TGTGCCAGCAACGCGGCGGACAGTACCTACGAGCAGTACTTC.

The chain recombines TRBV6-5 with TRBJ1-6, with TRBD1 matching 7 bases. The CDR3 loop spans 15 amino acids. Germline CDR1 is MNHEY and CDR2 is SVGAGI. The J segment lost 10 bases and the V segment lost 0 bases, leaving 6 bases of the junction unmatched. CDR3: CASSYSIQGSSPLHF. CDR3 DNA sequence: TGTGCCAGCAGTTACTCGATACAGGGGTCCTCACCCCTCCACTTT.

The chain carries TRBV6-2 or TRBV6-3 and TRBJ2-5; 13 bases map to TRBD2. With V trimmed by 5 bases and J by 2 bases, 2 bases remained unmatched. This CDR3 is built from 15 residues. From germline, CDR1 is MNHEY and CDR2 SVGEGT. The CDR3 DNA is TGTGCCAGCAGTGTGACTAGCGGGGGGCAAGAGACCCAGTACTTC. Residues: CASSVTSGGQETQYF.

CDR3 nucleotides: TGTGCCAGCAGCCAAGAAACTAGCGGGGGAGAGACCCAGTACTTC. It translates to CASSQETSGGETQYF. The chain combines TRBV3-1 with TRBJ2-5; TRBD2 matches at 11 bases. V lost 0 bases, J lost 4 bases, and 1 base stayed unmatched. Germline-derived CDR1 and CDR2 are LGHDT and YNNKEL (reference sequence). The CDR3 runs 15 residues.

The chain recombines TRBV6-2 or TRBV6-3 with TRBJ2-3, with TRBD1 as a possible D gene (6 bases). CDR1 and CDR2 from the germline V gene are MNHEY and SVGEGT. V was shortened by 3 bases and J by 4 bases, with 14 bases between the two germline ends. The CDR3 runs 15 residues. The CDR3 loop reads CASSYRQGLPDTQYF. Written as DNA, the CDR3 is TGTGCCAGCAGTTATAGGCAGGGGCTACCAGATACGCAGTATTTT.

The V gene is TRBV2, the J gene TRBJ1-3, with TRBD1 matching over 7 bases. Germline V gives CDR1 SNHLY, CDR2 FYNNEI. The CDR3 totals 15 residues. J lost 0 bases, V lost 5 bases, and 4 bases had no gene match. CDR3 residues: CASSPTGASGNTIYF. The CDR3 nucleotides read TGTGCCAGCAGTCCCACAGGGGCCTCTGGAAACACCATATATTTT.

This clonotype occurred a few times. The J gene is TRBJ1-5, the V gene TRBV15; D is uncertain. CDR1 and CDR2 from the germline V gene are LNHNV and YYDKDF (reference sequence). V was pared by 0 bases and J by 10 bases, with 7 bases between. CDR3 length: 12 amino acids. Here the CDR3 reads CATSRERYPQHF. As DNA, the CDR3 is TGTGCCACCAGCAGAGAGAGGTATCCCCAGCATTTT.

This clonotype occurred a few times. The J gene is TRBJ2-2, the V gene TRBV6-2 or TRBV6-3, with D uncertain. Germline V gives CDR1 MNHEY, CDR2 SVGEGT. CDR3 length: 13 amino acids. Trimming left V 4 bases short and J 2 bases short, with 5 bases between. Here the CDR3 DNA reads TGTGCCAGCAGTTTACACAACACCGGGGAGCTGTTTTTT. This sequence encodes CASSLHNTGELFF.

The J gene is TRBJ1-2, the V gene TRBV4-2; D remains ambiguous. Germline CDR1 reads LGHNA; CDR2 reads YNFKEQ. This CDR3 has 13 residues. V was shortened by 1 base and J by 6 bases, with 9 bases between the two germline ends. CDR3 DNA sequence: TGTGCCAGCAGCCAAGGAAGAGTGGATGGCTACACCTTC. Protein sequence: CASSQGRVDGYTF.

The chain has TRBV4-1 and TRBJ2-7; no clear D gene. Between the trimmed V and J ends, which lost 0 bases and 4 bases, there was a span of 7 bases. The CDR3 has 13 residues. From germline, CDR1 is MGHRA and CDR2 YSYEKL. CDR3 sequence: CASSQETEYEQYV. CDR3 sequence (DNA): TGCGCCAGCAGCCAAGAAACCGAATACGAGCAGTACGTC.

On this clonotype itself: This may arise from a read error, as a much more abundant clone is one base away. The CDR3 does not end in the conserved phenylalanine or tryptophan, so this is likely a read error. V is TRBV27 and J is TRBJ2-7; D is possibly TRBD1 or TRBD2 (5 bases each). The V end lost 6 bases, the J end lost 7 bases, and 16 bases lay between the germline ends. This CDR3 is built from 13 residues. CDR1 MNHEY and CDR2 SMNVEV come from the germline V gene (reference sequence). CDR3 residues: CASSRRDVGEQYL. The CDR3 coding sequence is TGTGCCAGCAGCCGTCGGGACGTGGGGGAGCAGTACTTA.

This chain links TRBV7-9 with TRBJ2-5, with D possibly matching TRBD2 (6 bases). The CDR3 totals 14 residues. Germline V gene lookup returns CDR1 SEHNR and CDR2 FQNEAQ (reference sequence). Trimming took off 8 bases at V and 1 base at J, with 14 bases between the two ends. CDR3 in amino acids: CASCLVGGQETQYF. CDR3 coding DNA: TGTGCCAGCTGCCTCGTCGGGGGCCAAGAGACCCAGTACTTC. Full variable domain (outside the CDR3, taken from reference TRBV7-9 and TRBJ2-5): DTGVSQNPRHKITKRGQNVTFRCDPISEHNRLYWYRQTLGQGPEFLTYFQNEAQLEKSRLLSDRFSAERPKGSFSTLEIQRTEQGDSAMYLCASCLVGGQETQYFGPGTRLLVL.